These 28 T cell receptor beta chains were all obtained from the same sample, sequenced in a study of T-cell memory formation after mild COVID-19. Each CDR3 protein gets one entry after TCRdb re-called the 5' RACE reads with MiXCR. This sample yields a few hundred thousand distinct CDR3 sequences, of which roughly 19% are seen a single time; under 25% belongs to the top ten. Specimen: PBMCs or a T cell subset sorted from them (not recorded which). The source of these receptors is a man younger than 35 who had mild COVID-19 (a few samples of this study predate the infection). Cell type and time point are not known.

This clonotype was detected ten times or more. This chain uses TRBV7-9 with TRBJ1-5, with no clear D. V was cut by 5 bases and J by 7 bases, with 9 bases left in between. Germline CDR1 is SEHNR and CDR2 is FQNEAQ (reference sequence). CDR3 length: 12 amino acids. Written as DNA, the CDR3 is TGTGCCAGCAGCCCAGTAAGACAGCCCCAGCATTTT. The encoded protein is CASSPVRQPQHF.

The DNA for the CDR3 is TGTGCCAGCAGCCCCAGTTTCGGGGCGAACACTGAAGCTTTCTTT. Its translation is CASSPSFGANTEAFF. This chain joins TRBV12-3 or TRBV12-4 and TRBJ1-1; D possibly corresponds to TRBD1 (5 bases). The CDR3 contains 15 residues. The V end lost 6 bases, the J end lost 1 base, and 15 bases lay between the germline ends.

This rearrangement joins TRBV7-9 to TRBJ2-1; 7 bases line up with TRBD2. Trimming removed 5 bases from V and 0 bases from J; junction bases left unmatched: 7. The CDR3 has 16 residues. Per germline, CDR1 SEHNR and CDR2 FQNEAQ (reference sequence). The CDR3 nucleotides are TGTGCCAGCAGCCCGCGAGCGGGGAGCTCCTACAATGAGCAGTTCTTC. Translated, it gives CASSPRAGSSYNEQFF. The full variable domain, its missing parts supplied by reference TRBV7-9 and TRBJ2-1, is DTGVSQNPRHKITKRGQNVTFRCDPISEHNRLYWYRQTLGQGPEFLTYFQNEAQLEKSRLLSDRFSAERPKGSFSTLEIQRTEQGDSAMYLCASSPRAGSSYNEQFFGPGTRLTVL.

The rearrangement links TRBV5-4 to TRBJ2-2; 8 nucleotides align to TRBD2. V gave up 2 bases and J gave up 3 bases; unmatched junction bases: 3. CDR3 length: 15 residues. Germline V gene sequence: CDR1 SGHNT, CDR2 YYREEE (reference sequence). The CDR3 coding sequence is TGTGCCAGCAGCTTCGGGGGGGCGGACACCGGGGAGCTGTTTTTT. It translates to CASSFGGADTGELFF.

This clonotype was seen a few times. The chain recombines TRBV6-4 with TRBJ2-1; D not certain. Germline loops: CDR1 MRHNA, CDR2 SNTAGT. V lost 0 bases to trimming and J lost 7 bases, with 4 bases between them. The length of the CDR3 is 12 residues. DNA of the CDR3: TGTGCCAGCAGTGACTCTCTAAATGAGCAGTTCTTC. The encoded protein is CASSDSLNEQFF.

The sample holds a few counts of this clonotype. The chain is built from TRBV20-1 and TRBJ1-5; weak D call: TRBD1 (5 bases). The germline V gene encodes CDR1 DFQATT and CDR2 SNEGSKA (reference sequence). The CDR3 has 15 residues. The ends were cut back, 1 base at V and 1 base at J, with 11 bases in the middle. CDR3 coding DNA: TGCAGTGCTAGAGCCCCAGGGTCAAGCAATCAGCCCCAGCATTTT. Translating it yields CSARAPGSSNQPQHF.

This clonotype has a handful of counts. The chain combines TRBV7-2 with TRBJ1-1; 8 bases match TRBD1. This CDR3 spans 14 amino acids. The junction had 5 bases not matched to a gene; V was cut back by 3 bases and J by 5 bases. The germline CDR1 and CDR2 sequences are SGHTA and FQGNSA. The CDR3 nucleotides read TGTGCCAGCAGCTTTCTGCAGGGGGCTACTGAAGCTTTCTTT. As protein: CASSFLQGATEAFF.

The chain combines TRBV7-9 with TRBJ2-1; D ambiguous. Germline V gene lookup returns CDR1 SEHNR and CDR2 FQNEAQ (reference sequence). Trimming took off 7 bases at V and 3 bases at J, with 16 bases between the two ends. The CDR3 spans 15 residues. The CDR3 sequence is CASIRLGRVYNEQFF. CDR3 nucleotide sequence: TGTGCCAGCATCAGGCTAGGAAGGGTCTACAATGAGCAGTTCTTC.

V is TRBV29-1 and J is TRBJ2-7, with 8 bases identical to TRBD2. Germline V gene lookup returns CDR1 SQVTM and CDR2 ANQGSEA. The CDR3 length is 15 residues. V was clipped by 1 base and J by 0 bases; unmatched bases: 5. CDR3 sequence (DNA): TGCAGCGTTGAAGTGCCGGGGGGGATCTCCTACGAGCAGTACTTC. Translated: CSVEVPGGISYEQYF.

The sample holds a few counts of this clonotype. The genes are TRBV5-1 and TRBJ1-2; the match to TRBD1 covers 10 bases. There are 12 residues in the CDR3. Germline loops: CDR1 SGHRS, CDR2 YFSETQ. The trim removed 7 bases at V and 8 bases at J, leaving 5 bases unmatched. The CDR3 spells CASRQGARGYTF. As DNA, the CDR3 is TGCGCCAGCCGACAGGGGGCGAGAGGCTACACCTTC.

This clonotype was picked up a small number of times. The V call is TRBV27, the J call TRBJ2-1; D is undetermined. V was clipped by 5 bases and J by 5 bases, with 16 bases between them. The CDR3 is 15 residues long. Germline CDR1 MNHEY, CDR2 SMNVEV (reference sequence). CDR3 nucleotides: TGTGCCAGCAGTCCTGTTACCCGAAGCAACAATGAGCAGTTCTTC. It yields the protein CASSPVTRSNNEQFF.

This clonotype turned up a few times. This rearrangement joins TRBV20-1 to TRBJ2-4; D is unresolved. The CDR3 runs to 16 residues. Germline CDR1 and CDR2: DFQATT and SNEGSKA (reference sequence). The V and J ends lost 2 bases and 8 bases respectively, with 22 bases between them. CDR3 bases: TGCAGTGCTAGACGTACCTCTGACGGTACCGTAGACATTCAGTACTTC. It codes for CSARRTSDGTVDIQYF.

The chain carries TRBV20-1 and TRBJ2-1; possibly TRBD2 for D (6 bases). V was shortened by 0 bases and J by 5 bases, with 14 bases between the two germline ends. CDR3 size: 15 residues. CDR1 and CDR2 (germline): DFQATT, SNEGSKA (reference sequence). CDR3 sequence (DNA): TGCAGTGCTAGAGATTGGGACGGGGGTCACAATGAGCAGTTCTTC. Its translation: CSARDWDGGHNEQFF.

This clonotype was seen a few times. The chain employs TRBV27 and TRBJ2-2, with 9 nucleotides matching TRBD1. The CDR3 sequence is 15 residues long. The germline V gene has CDR1 MNHEY and CDR2 SMNVEV (reference sequence). Trimming at V came to 7 bases and at J to 8 bases, leaving 11 bases not matched to a gene. The CDR3 DNA reads as TGTGCCAGCAACGCCGGGACAGGGTTTGCAGGGGAGCTGTTTTTT. Translation: CASNAGTGFAGELFF.

In its sample, this clonotype was seen a few times. The chain uses TRBV2 and TRBJ1-2; the D is unclear. The length of the CDR3 is 12 residues. Trimming took off 10 bases at V and 0 bases at J, with 9 bases between the two ends. Germline CDR1 SNHLY, CDR2 FYNNEI. As DNA, the CDR3 is TGTGCCACCTCCGAAGCTAACTATGGCTACACCTTC. This codes for CATSEANYGYTF.

V usage is TRBV10-3 and J usage is TRBJ2-5; 7 nucleotides agree with TRBD1. The CDR3 has 13 residues. In germline, CDR1 is ENHRY, CDR2 SYGVKD. The V and J ends lost 10 bases and 5 bases, in that order; junction bases with no gene match: 10. The CDR3 sequence: CATGTVQMETQYF. The CDR3 DNA reads TGTGCCACCGGGACAGTCCAGATGGAGACCCAGTACTTC.

The chain couples TRBV12-3 or TRBV12-4 to TRBJ1-4; D not certain. The CDR3 totals 12 residues. The ends were cut back, 5 bases at V and 4 bases at J, with 5 bases in the middle. In nucleotides, the CDR3 is TGTGCCAGCAGTCGTAATAATGAAAAACTGTTTTTT. It codes for CASSRNNEKLFF.

The genes are TRBV5-5 and TRBJ2-1; TRBD2 is a possible D gene (6 bases). CDR1 and CDR2 (germline): SGHKS, YYEKEE (reference sequence). The CDR3 contains 18 residues. The V end was cut by 2 bases, the J end by 5 bases, with 23 bases between. This CDR3 reads CASSFILALYIEHNEQFF. The CDR3 DNA reads as TGTGCCAGCAGCTTCATTCTAGCGTTGTACATCGAGCACAATGAGCAGTTCTTC.

The rearrangement uses TRBV20-1 and TRBJ1-1, with D unresolved. Germline CDR1 DFQATT, CDR2 SNEGSKA (reference sequence). This CDR3 region has 12 residues. V lost 1 base to trimming and J lost 4 bases, with 7 bases between them. The CDR3 nucleotides read TGCAGTGCTAGAGCTTCGGGCACTGAAGCTTTCTTT. This sequence encodes CSARASGTEAFF.

This chain uses TRBV7-7 with TRBJ2-7; the match to TRBD2 covers 15 bases. This CDR3 comprises 16 residues. The V gene's germline CDR1 is SSHAT and CDR2 FNYEAQ (reference sequence). V was pared by 5 bases and J by 7 bases, with 9 bases of the junction left unmatched. CDR3 in DNA: TGTGCCAGCAGCCCGGGACTAGCGGGGGGTTCAGGGGAGCAGTACTTC. Amino acid sequence: CASSPGLAGGSGEQYF.

The gene calls are TRBV7-2 and TRBJ2-1; D gene ambiguous. Germline V gives CDR1 SGHTA, CDR2 FQGNSA. Trimming removed 4 bases at V and 4 bases at J, with 8 bases between. The CDR3 loop spans 13 amino acids. The CDR3 coding sequence is TGTGCCAGCAGCTCAGCCGGGTACAATGAGCAGTTCTTC. Amino acid sequence: CASSSAGYNEQFF.

This chain uses TRBV7-3 with TRBJ2-3; no clear D. Germline V gene lookup returns CDR1 SGHTA and CDR2 FQGTGA. V lost 4 bases, J lost 6 bases, and 14 bases lay in between. The CDR3 has 14 amino acids. Here the CDR3 DNA reads TGTGCCAGCAGCTCCGGACCGATGCAGGATACGCAGTATTTT. The encoded protein is CASSSGPMQDTQYF.

The chain carries TRBV5-1 and TRBJ1-1; D is unresolved. The CDR3 has 13 amino acids. Germline V gives CDR1 SGHRS, CDR2 YFSETQ. The germline V and J ends were trimmed by 2 bases and 4 bases, with 9 bases remaining between them. DNA of the CDR3: TGCGCCAGCAGCTTTGAGAGATCCACTGAAGCTTTCTTT. Translation gives CASSFERSTEAFF.

This chain links TRBV4-3 with TRBJ2-7; D may be TRBD1 (5 bases). The germline V and J ends were trimmed by 4 bases and 5 bases, with 15 bases remaining between them. The CDR3 is made up of 14 amino acids. CDR1 is LGHNA and CDR2 is YSLEER in the germline V gene. CDR3 sequence (DNA): TGCGCCAGCAGCCCCAACATCCAGGGAAACGAGCAGTACTTC. Its protein is CASSPNIQGNEQYF.

The CDR3 DNA sequence: TGTGCCAGCAGCTCCCGGACGGGGACTGAAGCTTTCTTT. Its translation is CASSSRTGTEAFF. The chain is built from TRBV7-3 and TRBJ1-1; D ambiguous. Trimming cost V 4 bases and J 5 bases, with 11 bases left between them. Germline-derived CDR1 and CDR2 are SGHTA and FQGTGA. The CDR3 loop spans 13 amino acids.

This clonotype was seen ten or more times. This rearrangement joins TRBV6-2 or TRBV6-3 to TRBJ1-5; D not resolved. From germline, CDR1 is MNHEY and CDR2 SVGEGT. The CDR3 has 12 amino acids. Trimming took 5 bases from V and 5 from J, leaving 7 bases between them. The CDR3 DNA is TGTGCCAGCAGTGGCAGAGATCAGCCCCAGCATTTT. Its protein product is CASSGRDQPQHF.

CDR3 nucleotides: TGTGCCAGCAGCTTAGCCAGGGCTGGCAATCAGCCCCAGCATTTT. Translation gives CASSLARAGNQPQHF. The V and J genes are TRBV7-2 and TRBJ1-5; D is perhaps TRBD1 (5 bases). Germline lookup yields CDR1 SGHTA and CDR2 FQGNSA. The CDR3 length is 15 residues. Trimming cost V 0 bases and J 2 bases, with 8 bases left between them.

There are a few counts of this clonotype. This chain joins TRBV28 and TRBJ2-1, with D possibly called TRBD1 or TRBD2 (5 bases each). There are 13 residues in the CDR3. Germline assignment: CDR1 MDHEN and CDR2 SYDVKM. V was cut by 9 bases and J by 7 bases, with 16 bases left in between. Written as DNA, the CDR3 is TGTGCCAGTGAATGGGACCATGGGAATGAGCAGTTCTTC. This sequence encodes CASEWDHGNEQFF.